The sequence of this T cell receptor (beta chain) was determined in a study of cytomegalovirus exposure and HLA in healthy donors. About the research overall: Researchers found that roughly 81% of 398 genotyped donors fell within the Caucasian-associated ancestry cluster.

The PCR ran on 60 Vbeta and 13 Jbeta primers. TCRdb's table, derived via immunoSEQ multiplex PCR, lists solely in-frame clones and lacks some. The sample has about 180,000 clones; over 70% are singletons. A word on this clone: Antigen: not known.

Study-level findings and limits: Analyses of presence and absence presupposed an approximately uniform sequencing depth across donors. It was reported that the classifier diagnosed cytomegalovirus status with high specificity and sensitivity in both the original and validation cohorts. Among CMV-associated TCR beta chains, most appeared HLA-restricted in a later analysis.

CDR3 length equals 13 residues. The germline CDR1 and CDR2 sequences are SGHNT and YYREEE (reference sequence). V was trimmed by 0 bases and J by 8 bases, leaving 9 bases between them. Sequenced input: PBMCs. The gene calls are TRBV5-4 and TRBJ2-1; tentatively, D is TRBD2 (6 bases). This TCR was sampled from a man aged 18 to 29 in good health and CMV-seronegative. CDR3 DNA sequence: TGTGCCAGCAGCTTGGCACTAGCTGATGAGCAGTTCTTC. Translated: CASSLALADEQFF.